This entry concerns a single TCR beta chain. Its matching antigen is unknown. This record belongs to a study of T-cell memory formation after mild COVID-19. At the level of the study: TCR clustering was largely donor specific.

The authors produced TCR alpha and TCR beta cDNA libraries with sample barcodes and UMIs by 5'RACE using constant-segment primers. TCRdb reprocessed the 5' RACE reads with MiXCR, giving one entry per CDR3 protein. Among hundreds of thousands of distinct CDR3 sequences listed, roughly 18% were seen once. CDR3 size: 14 residues. V lost 5 bases, J lost 4 bases, and 13 bases lay in between. Germline CDR1 reads LNHDA; CDR2 reads SQIVND (reference sequence). General study results and limits: In pre-infection memory, a portion of responding clones appeared, which suggested that cross-reactive memory joined.

The chain combines TRBV19 with TRBJ2-3, with a possible D match to TRBD2 (7 bases). The sequenced sample consisted of PBMCs or a T cell subset sorted from them (not recorded which). This sequence was found in a young man who had mild COVID-19 (a few samples of this study predate the infection). Cell type and time point are not known. The CDR3 DNA sequence: TGTGCCAGTAGTTGGGGGGGGGCCTCAGATACGCAGTATTTT. It yields the protein CASSWGGASDTQYF.